This T cell receptor beta chain appears in the sequencing data of a study of cytomegalovirus exposure and HLA in healthy donors. Turning to the study itself: From HLA-typed donors, an early data release held around 80 million unique TCRs. General study results and limits: Researchers reportedly found TCR beta sequences accurately predicted most subjects' HLA-A and HLA-B alleles. Some TCR beta chains (roughly 150 of them) were listed as cytomegalovirus-associated.

Note on this clone: Its specificity is not known.

Use of 60 Vbeta and 13 Jbeta primers characterized the PCR. Original methodology: A later analysis counted 65 million to 95 million unique TCR beta chains, 10 million to 12 million shared. The table came from immunoSEQ multiplex PCR; TCRdb's copy has only in-frame clones and leaves some out. The V and J calls and clone size come from that table; D and trimming were worked out from the DNA. This table holds some 120,000 clones, about 78% found once. The CDR3 covers 15 residues. The V end was cut by 5 bases, the J end by 2 bases, with 15 bases between. Looked up from germline, CDR1 is MDHEN and CDR2 is SYDVKM.

The source material was PBMCs. The V and J genes are TRBV28 and TRBJ2-5; tentatively, D is TRBD1 (6 bases). The sequence derives from a middle-aged woman in good health and CMV-seropositive. The CDR3 region is CASSLLQGFQETQYF. CDR3 sequence (DNA): TGTGCCAGCAGTCTATTGCAGGGGTTTCAAGAGACCCAGTACTTC.